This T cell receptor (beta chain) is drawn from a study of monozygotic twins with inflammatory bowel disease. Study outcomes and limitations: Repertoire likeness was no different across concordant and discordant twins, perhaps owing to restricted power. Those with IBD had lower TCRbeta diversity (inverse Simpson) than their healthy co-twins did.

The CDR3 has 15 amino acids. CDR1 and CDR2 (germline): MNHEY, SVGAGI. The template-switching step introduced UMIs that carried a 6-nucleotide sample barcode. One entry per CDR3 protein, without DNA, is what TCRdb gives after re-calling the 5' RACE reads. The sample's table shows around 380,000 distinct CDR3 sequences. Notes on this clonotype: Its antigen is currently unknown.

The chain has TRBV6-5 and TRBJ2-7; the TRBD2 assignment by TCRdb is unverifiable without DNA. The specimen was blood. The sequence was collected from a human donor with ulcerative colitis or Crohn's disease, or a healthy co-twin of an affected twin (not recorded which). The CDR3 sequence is CASSWGSGGPAEQYF.